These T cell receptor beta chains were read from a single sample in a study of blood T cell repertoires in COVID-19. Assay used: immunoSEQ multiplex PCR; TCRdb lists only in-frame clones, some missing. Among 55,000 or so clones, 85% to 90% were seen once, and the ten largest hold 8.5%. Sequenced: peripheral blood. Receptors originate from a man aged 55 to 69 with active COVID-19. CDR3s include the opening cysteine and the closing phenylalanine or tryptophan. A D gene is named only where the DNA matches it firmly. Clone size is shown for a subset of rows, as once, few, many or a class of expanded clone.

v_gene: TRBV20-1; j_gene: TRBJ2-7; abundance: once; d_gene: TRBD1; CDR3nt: TGCAGTGCGGGACAGCTCTACGAGCAGTACTTC; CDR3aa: CSAGQLYEQYF
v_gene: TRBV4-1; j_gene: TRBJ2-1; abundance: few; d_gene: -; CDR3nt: TGCGCCAGCAGCCGGGGGCTCCGGACTGGTACCAATGAGCAGTTCTTC; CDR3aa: CASSRGLRTGTNEQFF
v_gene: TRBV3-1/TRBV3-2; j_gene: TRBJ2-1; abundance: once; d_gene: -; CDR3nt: TGTGCCAGCAGCCAGTCTGTCCCCCTAGGTAATGAGCAGTTCTTC; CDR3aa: CASSQSVPLGNEQFF
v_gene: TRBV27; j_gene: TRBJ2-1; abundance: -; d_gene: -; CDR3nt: TGTGCCAGCAGTTCCAAGCCGATCGCATGGAATGAGCAGTTCTTC; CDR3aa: CASSSKPIAWNEQFF
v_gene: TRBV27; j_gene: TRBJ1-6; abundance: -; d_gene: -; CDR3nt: TGTGCCAGCAGTTTTACAGGGACAACGGAACCCCTCCACTTT; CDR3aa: CASSFTGTTEPLHF
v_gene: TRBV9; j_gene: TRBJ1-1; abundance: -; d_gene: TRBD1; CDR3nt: TGTGCCAGCAGCGTAGAGGGACAGGCGAGAGGGACTGAAGCTTTCTTT; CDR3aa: CASSVEGQARGTEAFF
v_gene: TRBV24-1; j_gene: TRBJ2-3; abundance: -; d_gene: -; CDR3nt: TGTGCCACCAGTGACCTATACATCCGGGAAGATACGCAGTATTTT; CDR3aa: CATSDLYIREDTQYF
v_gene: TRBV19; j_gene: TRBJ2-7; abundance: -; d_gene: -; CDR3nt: TGTGCCAGTAGTATTCAAGGGGTAAAGTACGAGCAGTACTTC; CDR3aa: CASSIQGVKYEQYF
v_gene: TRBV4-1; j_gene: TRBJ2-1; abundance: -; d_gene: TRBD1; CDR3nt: TGCGCCAGCAGCCAGAGACAGGGGTCCCACAATGAGCAGTTCTTC; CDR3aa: CASSQRQGSHNEQFF
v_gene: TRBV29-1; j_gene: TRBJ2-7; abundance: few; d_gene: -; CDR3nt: TGCAGCGTTGGGACGGGGACCTACGAGCAGTACTTC; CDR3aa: CSVGTGTYEQYF
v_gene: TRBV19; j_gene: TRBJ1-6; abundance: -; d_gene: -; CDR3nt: TGTGCCAGTTCGGAGACAGGCGCCAATTCACCCCTCCACTTT; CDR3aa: CASSETGANSPLHF
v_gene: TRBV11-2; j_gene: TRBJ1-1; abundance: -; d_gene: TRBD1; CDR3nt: TGTGCCAGCAGCTTATGGCAGGGGGGGAACACTGAAGCTTTCTTT; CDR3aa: CASSLWQGGNTEAFF
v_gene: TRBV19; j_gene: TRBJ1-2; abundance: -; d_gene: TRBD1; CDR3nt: TGTGCCAGTAGTATCGGGACAGGGGGCTCTTATGGCTACACCTTC; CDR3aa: CASSIGTGGSYGYTF
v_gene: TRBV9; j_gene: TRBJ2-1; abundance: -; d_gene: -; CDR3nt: TGTGCCAGCAGCGGAATAGGGGTGAATGAGCAGTTCTTC; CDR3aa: CASSGIGVNEQFF
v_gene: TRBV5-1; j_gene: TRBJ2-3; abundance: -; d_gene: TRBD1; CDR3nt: TGCGCCAGCAGCTCCGGGACAGGGTCCACAGATACGCAGTATTTT; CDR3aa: CASSSGTGSTDTQYF
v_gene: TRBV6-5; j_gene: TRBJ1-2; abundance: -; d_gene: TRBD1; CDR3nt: TGTGCCAGCAGTTTTGGAGGGGGCGCAGGGGGTGGCTACACCTTC; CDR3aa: CASSFGGGAGGGYTF
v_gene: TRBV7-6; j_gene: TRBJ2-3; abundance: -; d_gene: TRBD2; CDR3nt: TGTGCCAGCAGCTCCCCTAGCGGGAGGGTCACAGATACGCAGTATTTT; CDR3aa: CASSSPSGRVTDTQYF
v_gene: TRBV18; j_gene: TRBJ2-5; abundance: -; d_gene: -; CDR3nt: TGTGCCAGCTCACCCGGCCAAGAGACCCAGTACTTC; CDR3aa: CASSPGQETQYF
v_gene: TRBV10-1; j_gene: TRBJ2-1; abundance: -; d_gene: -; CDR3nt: TGCGCCAGCAGTTTGCAGGTCGGAGGTAATGAGCAGTTCTTC; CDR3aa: CASSLQVGGNEQFF
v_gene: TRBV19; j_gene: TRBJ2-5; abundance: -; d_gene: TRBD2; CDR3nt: TGTGCCAGTAGTATGGGTAGCGGGTCCTTTTTTGAGACCCAGTACTTC; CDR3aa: CASSMGSGSFFETQYF
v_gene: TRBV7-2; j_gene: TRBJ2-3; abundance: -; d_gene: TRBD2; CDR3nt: TGTGCCAGCAGCCCCCCAGGAGCGGGACGCACAGATACGCAGTATTTT; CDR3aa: CASSPPGAGRTDTQYF
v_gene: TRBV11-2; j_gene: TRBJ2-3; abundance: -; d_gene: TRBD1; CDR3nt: TGTGCCAGCAGCTTATCAGGGGGTAGCACAGATACGCAGTATTTT; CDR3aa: CASSLSGGSTDTQYF
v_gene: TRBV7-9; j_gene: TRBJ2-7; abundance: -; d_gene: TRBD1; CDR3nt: TGTGCCAGCAGCTCGACCGGGACAGGGGTCGAGCAGTACTTC; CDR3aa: CASSSTGTGVEQYF
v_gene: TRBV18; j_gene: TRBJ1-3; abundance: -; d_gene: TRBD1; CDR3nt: TGTGCCAGCTCACCTCGGGACAGACTCTCTGGAAACACCATATATTTT; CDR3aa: CASSPRDRLSGNTIYF
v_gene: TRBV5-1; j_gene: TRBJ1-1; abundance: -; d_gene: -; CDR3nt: TGCGCCAGCAGCCCGGGGGACACTGAAGCTTTCTTT; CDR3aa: CASSPGDTEAFF
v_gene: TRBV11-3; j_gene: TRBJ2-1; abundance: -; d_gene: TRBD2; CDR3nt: TGTGCCAGCAGCAAAGAACGCGGCGGGAGTGAGAATGAGCAGTTCTTC; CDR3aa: CASSKERGGSENEQFF
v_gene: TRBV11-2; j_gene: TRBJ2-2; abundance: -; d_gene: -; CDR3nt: TGTGCCAGCAGCTTAGACGGTCGGGGAGGCACCGGGGAGCTGTTTTTT; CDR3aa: CASSLDGRGGTGELFF
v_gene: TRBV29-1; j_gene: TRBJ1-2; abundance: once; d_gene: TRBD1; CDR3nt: TGCAGCGTTGTGGCCAGGGGGGTCTATGGCTACACCTTC; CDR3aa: CSVVARGVYGYTF
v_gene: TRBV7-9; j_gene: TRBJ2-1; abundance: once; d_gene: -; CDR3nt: TGTGCCAGCAGCCCTCCCGGGACTGGCTCCTACAATGAGCAGTTCTTC; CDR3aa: CASSPPGTGSYNEQFF
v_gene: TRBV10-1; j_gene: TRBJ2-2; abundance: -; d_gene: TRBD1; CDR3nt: TGCGCCAGCAAGGGACAGGAAAACACCGGGGAGCTGTTTTTT; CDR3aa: CASKGQENTGELFF
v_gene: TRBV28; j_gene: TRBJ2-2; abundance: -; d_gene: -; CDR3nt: TGTGCCAGCAGTTTGCCCGGACACTCGAACACCGGGGAGCTGTTTTTT; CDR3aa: CASSLPGHSNTGELFF
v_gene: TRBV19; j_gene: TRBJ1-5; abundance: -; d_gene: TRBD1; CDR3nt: TGTGCCAGTAGTATAGAGAGGAGGGGGCGTCAGCCCCAGCATTTT; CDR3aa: CASSIERRGRQPQHF
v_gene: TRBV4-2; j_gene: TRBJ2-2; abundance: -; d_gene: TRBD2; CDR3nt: TGTGCCAGCAGCCAAGATCCCCTACGACGGGAGGGCGCCGGGGAGCTGTTTTTT; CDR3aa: CASSQDPLRREGAGELFF
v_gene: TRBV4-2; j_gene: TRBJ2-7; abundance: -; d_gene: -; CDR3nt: TGTGCCAGCAGCCAAGGACTGGAAGTCTACGAGCAGTACTTC; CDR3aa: CASSQGLEVYEQYF
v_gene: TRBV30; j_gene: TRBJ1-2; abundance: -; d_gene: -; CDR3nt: TGTGCCTGGAGCCTGACAGGCCCCTATGGCTACACCTTC; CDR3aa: CAWSLTGPYGYTF
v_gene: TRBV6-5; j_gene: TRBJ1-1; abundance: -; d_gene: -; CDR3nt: TGTGCCAGCAGTTACTCAGGGGGGGACACTGAAGCTTTCTTT; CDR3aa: CASSYSGGDTEAFF
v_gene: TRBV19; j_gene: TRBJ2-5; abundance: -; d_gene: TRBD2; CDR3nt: TGTGCCAGTAGTATAGTTGGACTAGCGGGAAGAGCGGGAGAGACCCAGTACTTC; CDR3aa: CASSIVGLAGRAGETQYF
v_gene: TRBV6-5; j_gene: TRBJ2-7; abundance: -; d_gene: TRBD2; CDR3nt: TGTGCCAGCAGTAGCGGGACTCACTACGAGCAGTACTTC; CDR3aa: CASSSGTHYEQYF
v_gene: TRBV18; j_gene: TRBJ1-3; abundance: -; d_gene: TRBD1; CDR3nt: TGTGCCAGCTCACCCTATACCTTGGGACAGAGCTCTGGAAACACCATATATTTT; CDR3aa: CASSPYTLGQSSGNTIYF
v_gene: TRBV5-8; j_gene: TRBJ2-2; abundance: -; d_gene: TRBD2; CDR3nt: TGTGCCAGCAGCTTGGCGGGGCTAGCGGTGAACACCGGGGAGCTGTTTTTT; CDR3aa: CASSLAGLAVNTGELFF
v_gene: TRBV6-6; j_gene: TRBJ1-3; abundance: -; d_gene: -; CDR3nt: TGTGCCAGCAGTCTCCGACAGACCTCTGGAAACACCATATATTTT; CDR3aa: CASSLRQTSGNTIYF
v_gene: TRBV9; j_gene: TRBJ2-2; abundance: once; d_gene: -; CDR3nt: TGTGCCAGCAGCAAACAGGGATCGACCGGGGAGCTGTTTTTT; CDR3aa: CASSKQGSTGELFF